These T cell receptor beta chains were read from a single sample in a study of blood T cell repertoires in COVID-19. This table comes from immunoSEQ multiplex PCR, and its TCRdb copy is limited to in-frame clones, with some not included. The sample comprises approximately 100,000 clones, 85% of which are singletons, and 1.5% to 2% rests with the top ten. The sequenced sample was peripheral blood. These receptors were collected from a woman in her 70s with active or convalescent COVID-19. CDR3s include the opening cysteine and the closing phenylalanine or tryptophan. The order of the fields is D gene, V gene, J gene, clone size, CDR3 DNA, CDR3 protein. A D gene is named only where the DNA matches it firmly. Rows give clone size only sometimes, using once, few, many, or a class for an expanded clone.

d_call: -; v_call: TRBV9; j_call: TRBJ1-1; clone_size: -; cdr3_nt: TGTGCCAGCAGCGTAACAGGGAGGGATACTGAAGCTTTCTTT; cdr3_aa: CASSVTGRDTEAFF
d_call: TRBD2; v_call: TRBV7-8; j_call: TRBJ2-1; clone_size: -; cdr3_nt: TGTGCCAGCAGCTTAGGGGGCGGGAGAGAGGGCAATGAGCAGTTCTTC; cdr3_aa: CASSLGGGREGNEQFF
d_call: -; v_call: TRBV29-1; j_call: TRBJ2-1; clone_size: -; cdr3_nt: TGCAGCGTTGTTCCGGGATCCTACAATGAGCAGTTCTTC; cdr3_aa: CSVVPGSYNEQFF
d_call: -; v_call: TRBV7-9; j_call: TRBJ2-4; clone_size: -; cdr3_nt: TGTGCCAGCAGCTTGACAGGTCTAGCCAAAAACATTCAGTACTTC; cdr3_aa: CASSLTGLAKNIQYF
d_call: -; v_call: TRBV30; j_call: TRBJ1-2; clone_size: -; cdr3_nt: TGTGCCTGGAATCACAATAGGGGGGGCGATGGCTACACCTTC; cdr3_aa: CAWNHNRGGDGYTF
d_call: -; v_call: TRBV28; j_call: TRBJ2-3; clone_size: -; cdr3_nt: TGTGCCAGCAGCCCAGCCGCCCAGGGCACAGATACGCAGTATTTT; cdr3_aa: CASSPAAQGTDTQYF
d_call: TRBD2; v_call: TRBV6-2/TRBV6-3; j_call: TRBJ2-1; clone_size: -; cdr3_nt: TGTGCCAGCAGTCTGGGGACTAGCGGGAGACGAAACTCCTACAATGAGCAGTTCTTC; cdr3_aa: CASSLGTSGRRNSYNEQFF
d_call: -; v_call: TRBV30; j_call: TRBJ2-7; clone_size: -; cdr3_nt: TGTGCCTGGGGCCAGGGTTCAGGCGAGCAGTACTTC; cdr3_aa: CAWGQGSGEQYF
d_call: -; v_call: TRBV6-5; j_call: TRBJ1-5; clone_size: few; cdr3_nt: TGTGCCAGCAGTTCAGGTAACAATCAGCCCCAGCATTTT; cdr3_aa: CASSSGNNQPQHF
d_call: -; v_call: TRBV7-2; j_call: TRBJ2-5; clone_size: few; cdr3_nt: TGTGCCAGCAGCTTAAAGCGGAGAGAGACCCAGTACTTC; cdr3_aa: CASSLKRRETQYF
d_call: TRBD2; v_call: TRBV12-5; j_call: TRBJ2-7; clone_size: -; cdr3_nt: TGTGCTAGTGGTGGGCGGACTAGCCTCTCCTACGAGCAGTACTTC; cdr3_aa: CASGGRTSLSYEQYF
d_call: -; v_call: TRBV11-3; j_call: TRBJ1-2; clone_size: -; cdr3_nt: TGTGCCAGCAGCTTAGGGCCAGGGAACTATGGCTACACCTTC; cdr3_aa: CASSLGPGNYGYTF
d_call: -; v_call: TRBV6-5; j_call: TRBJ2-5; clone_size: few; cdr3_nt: TGTGCCAGCAGAAAACGGGAGGAGACCCAGTACTTC; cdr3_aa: CASRKREETQYF
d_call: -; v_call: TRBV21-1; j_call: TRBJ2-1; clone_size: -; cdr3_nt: TGTGCCAGCAGCAAATTGGGGGAGGTACTCTCCTACAATGAGCAGTTCTTC; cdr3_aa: CASSKLGEVLSYNEQFF
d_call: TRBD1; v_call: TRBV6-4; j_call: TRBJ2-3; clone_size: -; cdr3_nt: TGTGCCAGCAGTGACGGGACAGGGGCAGATACGCAGTATTTT; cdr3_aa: CASSDGTGADTQYF
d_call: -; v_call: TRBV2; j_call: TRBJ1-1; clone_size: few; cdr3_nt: TGTGCCAGCAGTGTCGACTCGAACACTGAAGCTTTCTTT; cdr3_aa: CASSVDSNTEAFF
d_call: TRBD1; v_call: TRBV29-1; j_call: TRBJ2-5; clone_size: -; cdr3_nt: TGCAGCGTTGGCCGGGACAGTCAAGAGACCCAGTACTTC; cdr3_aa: CSVGRDSQETQYF
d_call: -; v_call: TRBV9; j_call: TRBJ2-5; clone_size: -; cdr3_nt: TGTGCCAGCAGCGTAGGGGGCTCAGGGAAGGGGGAGACCCAGTACTTC; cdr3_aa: CASSVGGSGKGETQYF
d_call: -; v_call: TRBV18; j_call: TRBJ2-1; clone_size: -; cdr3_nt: TGTGCCAGCTCACCTCCATTCGGGATATATGAGCAGTTCTTC; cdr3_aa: CASSPPFGIYEQFF
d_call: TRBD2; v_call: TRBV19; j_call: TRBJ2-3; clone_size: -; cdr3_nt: TGTGCCAGCGCCCTTGGGGCGGGGGGCCCGGATACGCAGTATTTT; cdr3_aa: CASALGAGGPDTQYF